The rows below give T cell receptor beta chains drawn from one sample of a study of T cell changes during pregnancy in multiple sclerosis. The method was immunoSEQ multiplex PCR; TCRdb's version includes in-frame clones alone and lacks a portion of them. The table shows tens of thousands of clones, with about 91% occurring only once. Sequenced here: CD8+ T cells from peripheral blood mononuclear cells, sampled in the second trimester of pregnancy. The receptors here all came from a female donor with multiple sclerosis, enrolled in a pregnancy study. Both conserved end residues are part of each CDR3. D genes are given only for firm matches. Rows give clone size only sometimes, using once, few, many, or a class for an expanded clone.

v_gene: TRBV28
abundance: -
d_gene: -
j_gene: TRBJ2-3
CDR3nt: TGTGCCAGCAGTTTAGGCGGGACCACAGATACGCAGTATTTT
CDR3aa: CASSLGGTTDTQYF

v_gene: TRBV27
abundance: -
d_gene: TRBD2
j_gene: TRBJ2-3
CDR3nt: TGTGCCAGCAGGTCCCCGGGACTAGGAACAGATACGCAGTATTTT
CDR3aa: CASRSPGLGTDTQYF

v_gene: TRBV13
abundance: -
d_gene: -
j_gene: TRBJ2-1
CDR3nt: TGTGCCAGCAGCCGCTGGGGGGAAACCTACAATGAGCAGTTCTTC
CDR3aa: CASSRWGETYNEQFF

v_gene: TRBV27
abundance: -
d_gene: -
j_gene: TRBJ1-1
CDR3nt: TGTGCCAGCAGTTGGGGGCGGATGAACACTGAAGCTTTCTTT
CDR3aa: CASSWGRMNTEAFF

v_gene: TRBV9
abundance: -
d_gene: -
j_gene: TRBJ2-3
CDR3nt: TGTGCCAGCAGCGCATTCACAGATACGCAGTATTTT
CDR3aa: CASSAFTDTQYF

v_gene: TRBV7-6
abundance: -
d_gene: -
j_gene: TRBJ1-1
CDR3nt: TGTGCCAGCAGCTTAGCGATGGGGAGGGAAGCTTTCTTT
CDR3aa: CASSLAMGREAFF

v_gene: TRBV5-6
abundance: -
d_gene: TRBD1
j_gene: TRBJ1-1
CDR3nt: TGTGCCAGCAGCCAAGGGGGCGCGGGCACTGAAGCTTTCTTT
CDR3aa: CASSQGGAGTEAFF

v_gene: TRBV6-4
abundance: large
d_gene: TRBD2
j_gene: TRBJ2-1
CDR3nt: TGTGCCAGCAGCGCCGGGACTAGCGGGGGGGCAGGGGAGCAGTTCTTC
CDR3aa: CASSAGTSGGAGEQFF

v_gene: TRBV28
abundance: -
d_gene: TRBD2
j_gene: TRBJ2-3
CDR3nt: TGTGCCAGCAGTTTACAGGGACTAGCGGCCTCAGATACGCAGTATTTT
CDR3aa: CASSLQGLAASDTQYF

v_gene: TRBV16
abundance: once
d_gene: -
j_gene: TRBJ2-5
CDR3nt: TGTGCCAGCAGCCTAAATGGCGGGGATCAAGAGACCCAGTACTTC
CDR3aa: CASSLNGGDQETQYF

v_gene: TRBV5-1
abundance: -
d_gene: TRBD2
j_gene: TRBJ2-2
CDR3nt: TGCGCCAGCAGAGGGGGAGCGGGAGGGCTGAACACCGGGGAGCTGTTTTTT
CDR3aa: CASRGGAGGLNTGELFF

v_gene: TRBV15
abundance: -
d_gene: TRBD2
j_gene: TRBJ2-1
CDR3nt: TGTGCCACCAGCAGTTCCCCTAGCGGGGGGAATGAGCAGTTCTTC
CDR3aa: CATSSSPSGGNEQFF

v_gene: TRBV28
abundance: once
d_gene: TRBD1
j_gene: TRBJ2-7
CDR3nt: TGTGCCAGCAGTTCTACAACAGGGGGCGCGTACGAGCAGTACTTC
CDR3aa: CASSSTTGGAYEQYF

v_gene: TRBV5-6
abundance: -
d_gene: -
j_gene: TRBJ1-1
CDR3nt: TGTGCCAGCAGCTTCGGGTCCCTCAACACTGAAGCTTTCTTT
CDR3aa: CASSFGSLNTEAFF

v_gene: TRBV2
abundance: once
d_gene: TRBD2
j_gene: TRBJ2-7
CDR3nt: TGTGCCAGCAGTGAGGGGACTACCTACTACGAGCAGTACTTC
CDR3aa: CASSEGTTYYEQYF

v_gene: TRBV6-1
abundance: -
d_gene: -
j_gene: TRBJ2-1
CDR3nt: TGTGCCAGCAGTGAAGATTGGGGCTGGGATGAGCAGTTCTTC
CDR3aa: CASSEDWGWDEQFF

v_gene: TRBV13
abundance: -
d_gene: -
j_gene: TRBJ1-1
CDR3nt: TGTGCCAGCAGCTTTGGAGGGAGAATAACTGAAGCTTTCTTT
CDR3aa: CASSFGGRITEAFF

v_gene: TRBV4-2
abundance: -
d_gene: TRBD2
j_gene: TRBJ2-3
CDR3nt: TGTGCCAGCAGCCAGGACTCGACTAGCGGGTACACAGATACGCAGTATTTT
CDR3aa: CASSQDSTSGYTDTQYF

v_gene: TRBV6-4
abundance: -
d_gene: TRBD2
j_gene: TRBJ2-3
CDR3nt: TGTGCCAGCAGTCTGACTAGCGGGGGCCCAGATACGCAGTATTTT
CDR3aa: CASSLTSGGPDTQYF

v_gene: TRBV4-2
abundance: -
d_gene: TRBD1
j_gene: TRBJ1-1
CDR3nt: TGTGCCAGCAGCCCCGCGGGATCACAGGGGGCAAGGAACACTGAAGCTTTCTTT
CDR3aa: CASSPAGSQGARNTEAFF

v_gene: TRBV4-3
abundance: -
d_gene: -
j_gene: TRBJ2-7
CDR3nt: TGCGCCAGCAGCCAAGATTCAGGGGTGGGGGAGCAGTACTTC
CDR3aa: CASSQDSGVGEQYF

v_gene: TRBV28
abundance: -
d_gene: -
j_gene: TRBJ2-3
CDR3nt: TGTGCCAGCAGTTTAGGGAGCCTAAGCACAGATACGCAGTATTTT
CDR3aa: CASSLGSLSTDTQYF

v_gene: TRBV4-2
abundance: -
d_gene: TRBD2
j_gene: TRBJ2-7
CDR3nt: TGTGCCAGCAGCTCCGGACTAGCGGGAGCTGACGAGCAGTACTTC
CDR3aa: CASSSGLAGADEQYF

v_gene: TRBV19
abundance: -
d_gene: -
j_gene: TRBJ2-1
CDR3nt: TGTGCCAGTAGTAGGGCAGGGGCGATTTCCTACAATGAGCAGTTCTTC
CDR3aa: CASSRAGAISYNEQFF

v_gene: TRBV4-1
abundance: -
d_gene: TRBD2
j_gene: TRBJ2-1
CDR3nt: TGCGCCAGCAGCCAAAAAACCCTTAGCGGGACCTACTCCTACAATGAGCAGTTCTTC
CDR3aa: CASSQKTLSGTYSYNEQFF

v_gene: TRBV4-1
abundance: -
d_gene: -
j_gene: TRBJ2-7
CDR3nt: TGCGCCAGCAGCCACAAGGACAACTACGAGCAGTACTTC
CDR3aa: CASSHKDNYEQYF